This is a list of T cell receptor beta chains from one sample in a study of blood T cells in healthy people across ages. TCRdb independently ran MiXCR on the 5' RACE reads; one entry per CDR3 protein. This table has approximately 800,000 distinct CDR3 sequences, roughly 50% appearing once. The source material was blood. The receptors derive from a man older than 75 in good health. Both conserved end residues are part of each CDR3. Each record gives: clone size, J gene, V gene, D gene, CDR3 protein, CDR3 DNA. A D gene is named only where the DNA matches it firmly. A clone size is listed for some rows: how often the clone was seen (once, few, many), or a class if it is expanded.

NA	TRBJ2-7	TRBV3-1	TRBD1	CASSQDSGQAFYEQYF	TGTGCCAGCAGCCAAGATTCGGGACAGGCCTTCTACGAGCAGTACTTC
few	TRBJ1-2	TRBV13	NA	CASSRGKGYGYTF	TGTGCCAGCAGCCGGGGGAAGGGGTATGGCTACACCTTC
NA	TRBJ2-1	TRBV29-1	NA	CSVLVSGVYEQFF	TGCAGCGTTCTAGTCAGCGGAGTCTACGAGCAGTTCTTC
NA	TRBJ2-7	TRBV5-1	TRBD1	CASSWGPGGPYEQYF	TGCGCCAGCAGCTGGGGGCCAGGGGGCCCGTACGAGCAGTACTTC
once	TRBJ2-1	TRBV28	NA	CASSLRVTRGGEQFF	TGTGCCAGCAGCTTACGGGTCACCAGAGGGGGTGAGCAGTTCTTC
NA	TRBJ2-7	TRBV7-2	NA	CASSLGGPEIYEQYF	TGTGCCAGCAGCTTAGGGGGGCCCGAAATTTACGAGCAGTACTTC
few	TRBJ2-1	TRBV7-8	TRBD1	CASSLDGRGSGEQFF	TGTGCCAGCAGCTTAGACGGCAGGGGGTCGGGTGAGCAGTTCTTC
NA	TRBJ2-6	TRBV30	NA	CAGMRSGANVLTF	TGTGCCGGAATGAGGTCTGGGGCCAACGTCCTGACTTTC
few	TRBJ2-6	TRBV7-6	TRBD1	CASSPWTGGSGANVLTF	TGTGCCAGCAGCCCGTGGACAGGGGGCTCTGGGGCCAACGTCCTGACTTTC
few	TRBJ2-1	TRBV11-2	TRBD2	CASSFSGRANEQFF	TGTGCCAGCAGCTTTAGCGGGAGGGCCAATGAGCAGTTCTTC
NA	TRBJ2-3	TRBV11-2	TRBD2	CASSLFRDAGGPVDTQYF	TGTGCCAGCAGCTTATTTCGGGACGCGGGAGGGCCAGTAGATACGCAGTATTTT
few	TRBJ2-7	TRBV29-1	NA	CSVKGAGNEQYF	TGCAGCGTCAAGGGCGCTGGAAATGAGCAGTACTTC
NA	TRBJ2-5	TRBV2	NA	CASSDGTPYF	TGTGCCAGCAGTGACGGAACCCCGTACTTC
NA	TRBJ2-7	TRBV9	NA	CASSARTVPLDEQYF	TGTGCCAGCAGCGCAAGGACAGTTCCCTTGGACGAGCAGTACTTC
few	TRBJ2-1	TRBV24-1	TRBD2	CATSDRTSGRSSYNEQFF	TGTGCCACCAGTGACAGGACTAGCGGGAGAAGCTCCTACAATGAGCAGTTCTTC
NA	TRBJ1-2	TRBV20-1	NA	CSARKGTGRWDGYTF	TGCAGTGCTAGGAAAGGCACAGGGAGGTGGGATGGCTACACCTTC
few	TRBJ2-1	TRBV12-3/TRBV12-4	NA	CASRGVREQFF	TGTGCCAGCAGGGGGGTGCGGGAGCAGTTCTTC
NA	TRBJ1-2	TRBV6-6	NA	CASSLREGGYTF	TGTGCCAGCAGTTTGAGGGAGGGCGGCTACACCTTC
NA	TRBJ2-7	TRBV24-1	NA	CATSDPTSSYEQYF	TGTGCCACCAGTGATCCTACCTCTAGCTACGAGCAGTACTTC
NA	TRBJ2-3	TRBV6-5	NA	CASSYGLAEVTDTQYF	TGTGCCAGCAGTTATGGTTTGGCCGAGGTCACAGATACGCAGTATTTT
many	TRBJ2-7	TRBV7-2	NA	CASSFSGTYEQYF	TGTGCCAGCAGCTTCTCCGGGACCTACGAGCAGTACTTC
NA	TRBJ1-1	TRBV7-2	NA	CASSTPQPTEAFF	TGTGCCAGCAGCACGCCCCAGCCCACTGAAGCTTTCTTT
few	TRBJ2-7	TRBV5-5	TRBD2	CASSPDTGTNGRKSSYEQYF	TGTGCCAGCAGCCCGGACACCGGGACTAACGGGAGGAAGAGCTCCTACGAGCAGTACTTC
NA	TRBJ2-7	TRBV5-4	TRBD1	CASSPALPGQGAGEQYF	TGTGCCAGCAGCCCGGCTCTTCCGGGACAGGGGGCTGGGGAGCAGTACTTC
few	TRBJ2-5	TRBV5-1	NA	CASSSEYSRETQYF	TGCGCCAGCAGCTCCGAGTACTCGAGAGAGACCCAGTACTTC
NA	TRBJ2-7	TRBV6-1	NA	CATLPGLWVRQIEQYF	TGTGCCACGCTCCCTGGTTTGTGGGTCAGACAAATCGAACAGTACTTC
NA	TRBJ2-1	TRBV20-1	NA	CSVGLAPYNEQFF	TGCAGTGTAGGGCTAGCGCCCTACAATGAGCAGTTCTTC
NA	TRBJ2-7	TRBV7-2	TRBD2	CASSLEAGSTYEQYF	TGTGCCAGCAGCTTAGAAGCGGGGTCGACCTACGAGCAGTACTTC
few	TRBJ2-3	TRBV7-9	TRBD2	CASSFLLAGGRRYAYF	TGTGCCAGCAGCTTTTTATTAGCGGGAGGAAGAAGATACGCGTATTTT
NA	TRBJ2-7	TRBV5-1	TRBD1	CASSLLGDRDYEQYF	TGCGCCAGCAGCCTACTTGGGGACAGGGACTACGAGCAGTACTTC
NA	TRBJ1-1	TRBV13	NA	CASAGRQIEAFF	TGTGCCAGCGCCGGACGGCAGATTGAAGCTTTCTTT
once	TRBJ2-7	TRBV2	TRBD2	CASVGGRSSYEQYF	TGTGCCAGCGTGGGGGGGAGATCGTCCTACGAGCAGTACTTC
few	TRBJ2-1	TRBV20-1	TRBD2	CSARERRTSGLYEQFF	TGCAGTGCTAGAGAACGAAGGACTAGCGGGCTCTATGAGCAGTTCTTC
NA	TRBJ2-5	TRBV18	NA	CASSPVTGIQETQYF	TGTGCCAGCTCACCAGTAACTGGGATTCAAGAGACCCAGTACTTC
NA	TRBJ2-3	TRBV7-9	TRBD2	CASSPAGLAVTDTQYF	TGTGCCAGCAGCCCAGCGGGACTAGCGGTCACAGATACGCAGTATTTT
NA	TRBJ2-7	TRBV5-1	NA	CASSLAWGEDEQYF	TGCGCCAGCAGCTTGGCCTGGGGCGAGGACGAGCAGTACTTC
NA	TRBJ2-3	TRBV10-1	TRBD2	CASSEWLAGGWRYAYF	TGCGCCAGCAGTGAGTGGCTAGCGGGAGGTTGGAGATACGCGTATTTT
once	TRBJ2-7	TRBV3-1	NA	CASSQGKARVYEQYF	TGTGCCAGCAGCCAAGGGAAGGCCAGGGTATACGAGCAGTACTTC
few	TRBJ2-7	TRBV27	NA	CASSRRGLVYEQYF	TGTGCCAGCAGCCGCCGGGGGTTGGTCTACGAGCAGTACTTC
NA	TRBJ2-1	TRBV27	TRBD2	CAVSRGSWYEQFF	TGTGCCGTATCGCGGGGGAGTTGGTATGAGCAGTTCTTC
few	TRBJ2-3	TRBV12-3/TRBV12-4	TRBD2	CASSLLLRERRYAYF	TGTGCCAGCAGCCTATTGTTGCGGGAGAGAAGATACGCGTATTTT
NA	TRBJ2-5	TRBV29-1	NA	CSVVKGQQSQGETQYF	TGCAGCGTTGTTAAAGGACAGCAATCCCAGGGGGAGACCCAGTACTTC
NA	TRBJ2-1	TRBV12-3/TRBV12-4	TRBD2	CASSRTSGSGNEQFF	TGTGCCAGCAGTCGTACTAGCGGGAGTGGTAATGAGCAGTTCTTC